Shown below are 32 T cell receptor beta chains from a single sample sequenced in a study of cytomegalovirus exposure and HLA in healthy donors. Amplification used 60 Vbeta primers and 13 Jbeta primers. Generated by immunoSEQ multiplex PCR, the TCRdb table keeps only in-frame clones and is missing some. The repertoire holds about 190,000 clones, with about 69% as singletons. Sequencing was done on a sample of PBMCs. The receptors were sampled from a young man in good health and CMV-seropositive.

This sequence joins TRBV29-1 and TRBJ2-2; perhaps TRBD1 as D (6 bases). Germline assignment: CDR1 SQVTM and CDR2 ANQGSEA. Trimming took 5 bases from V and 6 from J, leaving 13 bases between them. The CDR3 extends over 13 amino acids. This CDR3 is CSVIGQKPGELFF. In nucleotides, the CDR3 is TGCAGCGTTATAGGACAGAAGCCCGGGGAGCTGTTTTTT.

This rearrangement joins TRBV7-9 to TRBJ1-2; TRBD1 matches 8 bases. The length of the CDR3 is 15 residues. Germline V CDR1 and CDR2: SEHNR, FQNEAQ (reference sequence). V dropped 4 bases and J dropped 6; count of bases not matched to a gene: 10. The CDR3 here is CASSSETGGLHGYTF. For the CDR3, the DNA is TGTGCCAGCAGCTCCGAAACAGGGGGTCTCCATGGCTACACCTTC.

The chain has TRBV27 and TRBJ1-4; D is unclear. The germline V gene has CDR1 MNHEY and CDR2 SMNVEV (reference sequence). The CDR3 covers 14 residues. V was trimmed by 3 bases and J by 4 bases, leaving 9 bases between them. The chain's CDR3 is CASSFRPVNEKLFF. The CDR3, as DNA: TGTGCCAGCAGTTTCAGGCCGGTTAATGAAAAACTGTTTTTT.

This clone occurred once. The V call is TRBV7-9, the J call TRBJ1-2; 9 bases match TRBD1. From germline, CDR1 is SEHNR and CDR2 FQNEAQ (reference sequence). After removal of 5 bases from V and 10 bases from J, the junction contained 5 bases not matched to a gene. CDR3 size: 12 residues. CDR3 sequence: CASSLGTGPYTF. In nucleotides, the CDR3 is TGTGCCAGCAGCCTAGGGACAGGGCCCTACACCTTC. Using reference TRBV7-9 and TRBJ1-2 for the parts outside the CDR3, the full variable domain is DTGVSQNPRHKITKRGQNVTFRCDPISEHNRLYWYRQTLGQGPEFLTYFQNEAQLEKSRLLSDRFSAERPKGSFSTLEIQRTEQGDSAMYLCASSLGTGPYTFGSGTRLTVV.

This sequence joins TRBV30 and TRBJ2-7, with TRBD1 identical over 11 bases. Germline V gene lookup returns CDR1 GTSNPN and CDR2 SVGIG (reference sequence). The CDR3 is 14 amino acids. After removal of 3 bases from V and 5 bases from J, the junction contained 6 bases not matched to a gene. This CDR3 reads CAWSAGQGANEQYF. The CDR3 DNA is TGTGCCTGGAGCGCTGGACAGGGGGCCAACGAGCAGTACTTC.

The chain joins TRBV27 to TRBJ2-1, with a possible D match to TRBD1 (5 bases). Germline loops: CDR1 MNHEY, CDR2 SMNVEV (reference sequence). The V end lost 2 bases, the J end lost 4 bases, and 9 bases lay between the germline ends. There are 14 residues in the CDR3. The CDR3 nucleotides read TGTGCCAGCAGTTTAGGCAGGGATTACAATGAGCAGTTCTTC. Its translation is CASSLGRDYNEQFF.

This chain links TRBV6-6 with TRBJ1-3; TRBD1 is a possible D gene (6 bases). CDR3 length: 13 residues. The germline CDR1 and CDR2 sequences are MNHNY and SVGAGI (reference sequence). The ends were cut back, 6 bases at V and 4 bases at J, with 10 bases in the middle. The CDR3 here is CASRQGGGNTIYF. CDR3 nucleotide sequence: TGTGCCAGCAGACAGGGTGGCGGAAACACCATATATTTT.

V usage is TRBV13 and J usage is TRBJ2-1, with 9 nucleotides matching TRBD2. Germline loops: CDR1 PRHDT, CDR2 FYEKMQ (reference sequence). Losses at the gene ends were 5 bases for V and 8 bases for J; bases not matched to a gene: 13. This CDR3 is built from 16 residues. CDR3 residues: CASSQPTSGPRDEQFF. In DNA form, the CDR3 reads TGTGCCAGCAGCCAACCGACTAGCGGCCCCAGGGATGAGCAGTTCTTC.

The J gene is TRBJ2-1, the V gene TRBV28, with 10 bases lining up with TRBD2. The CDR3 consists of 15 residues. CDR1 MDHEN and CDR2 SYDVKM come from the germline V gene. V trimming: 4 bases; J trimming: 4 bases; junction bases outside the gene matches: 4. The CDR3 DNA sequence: TGTGCCAGCAGTTGGGGAGCGGGAGGGTACAATGAGCAGTTCTTC. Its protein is CASSWGAGGYNEQFF.

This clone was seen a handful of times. CDR3 DNA sequence: TGTGCCACCGGGACAGGGAATGAAAAACTGTTTTTT. This sequence encodes CATGTGNEKLFF. The chain employs TRBV11-2 and TRBJ1-4; 9 nucleotides align to TRBD1. The CDR3 has 12 amino acids. Per the germline V gene, CDR1 is SGHAT and CDR2 is FQNNGV. With V trimmed by 10 bases and J by 5 bases, 2 bases remained unmatched. Full variable domain (missing parts from reference TRBV11-2 and TRBJ1-4): EAGVAQSPRYKIIEKRQSVAFWCNPISGHATLYWYQQILGQGPKLLIQFQNNGVVDDSQLPKDRFSAERLKGVDSTLKIQPAKLEDSAVYLCATGTGNEKLFFGSGTQLSVL.

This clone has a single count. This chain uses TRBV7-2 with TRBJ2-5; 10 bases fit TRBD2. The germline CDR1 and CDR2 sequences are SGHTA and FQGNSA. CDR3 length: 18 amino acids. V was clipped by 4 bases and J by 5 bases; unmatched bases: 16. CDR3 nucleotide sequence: TGTGCCAGCAGCTCTCTAAAACTAGCGGGACACCGGGGGGAGACCCAGTACTTC. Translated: CASSSLKLAGHRGETQYF.

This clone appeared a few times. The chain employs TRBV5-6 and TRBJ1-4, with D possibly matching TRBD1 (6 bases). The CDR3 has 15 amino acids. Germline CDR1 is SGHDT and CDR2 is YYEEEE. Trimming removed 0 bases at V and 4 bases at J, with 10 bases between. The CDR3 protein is CASSLVGAGNEKLFF. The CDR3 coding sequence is TGTGCCAGCAGCTTGGTGGGGGCTGGTAATGAAAAACTGTTTTTT.

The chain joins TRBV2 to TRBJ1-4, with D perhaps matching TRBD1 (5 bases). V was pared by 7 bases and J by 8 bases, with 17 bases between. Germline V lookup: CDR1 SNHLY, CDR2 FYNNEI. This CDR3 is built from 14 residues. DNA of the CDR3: TGTGCCAGCATGCTGGATCCACCAGGGGAAAAACTGTTTTTT. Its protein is CASMLDPPGEKLFF.

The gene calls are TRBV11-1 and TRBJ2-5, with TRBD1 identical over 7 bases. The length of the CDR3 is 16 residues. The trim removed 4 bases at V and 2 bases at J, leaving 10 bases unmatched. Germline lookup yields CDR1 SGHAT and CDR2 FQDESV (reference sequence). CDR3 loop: CASSSPGTATQETQYF. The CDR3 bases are TGTGCCAGCAGCTCCCCCGGGACAGCCACTCAAGAGACCCAGTACTTC.

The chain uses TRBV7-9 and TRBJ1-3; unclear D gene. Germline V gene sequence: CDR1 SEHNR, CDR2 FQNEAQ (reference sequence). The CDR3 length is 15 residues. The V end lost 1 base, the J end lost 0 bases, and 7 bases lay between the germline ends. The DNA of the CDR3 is TGTGCCAGCAGCTTAGACAGTCGCTCTGGAAACACCATATATTTT. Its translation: CASSLDSRSGNTIYF.

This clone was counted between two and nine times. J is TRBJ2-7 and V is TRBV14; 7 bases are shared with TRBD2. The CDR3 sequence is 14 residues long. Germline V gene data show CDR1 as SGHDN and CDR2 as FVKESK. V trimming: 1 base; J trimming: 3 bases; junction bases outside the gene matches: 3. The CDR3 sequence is CASSQGLADYEQYF. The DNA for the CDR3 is TGTGCCAGCAGCCAAGGTCTAGCGGACTACGAGCAGTACTTC.

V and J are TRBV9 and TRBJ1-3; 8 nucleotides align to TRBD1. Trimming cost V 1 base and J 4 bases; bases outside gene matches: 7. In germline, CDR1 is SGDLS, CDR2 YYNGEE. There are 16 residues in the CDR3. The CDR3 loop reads CASSVKDRGAGNTIYF. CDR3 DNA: TGTGCCAGCAGCGTAAAAGACAGGGGTGCAGGAAACACCATATATTTT.

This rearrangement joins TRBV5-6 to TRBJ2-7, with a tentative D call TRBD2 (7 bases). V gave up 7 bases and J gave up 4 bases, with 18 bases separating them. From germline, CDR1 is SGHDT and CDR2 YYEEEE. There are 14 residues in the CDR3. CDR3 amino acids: CASLVGGAGYEQYF. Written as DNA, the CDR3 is TGTGCCAGCCTGGTAGGGGGGGCGGGTTACGAGCAGTACTTC.

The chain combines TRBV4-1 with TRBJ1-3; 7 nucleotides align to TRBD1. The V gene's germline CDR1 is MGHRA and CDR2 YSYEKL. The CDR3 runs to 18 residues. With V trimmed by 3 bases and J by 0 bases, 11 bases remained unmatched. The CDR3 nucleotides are TGCGCCAGCAGCCAGGGTCCTACCGGGACAGCCTCTGGAAACACCATATATTTT. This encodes CASSQGPTGTASGNTIYF.

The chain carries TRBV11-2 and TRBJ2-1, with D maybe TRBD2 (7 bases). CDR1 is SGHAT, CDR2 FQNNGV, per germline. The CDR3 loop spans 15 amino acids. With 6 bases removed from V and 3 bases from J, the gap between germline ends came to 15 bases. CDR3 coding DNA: TGTGCCAGCAGGCAAGGGGGGGGGAACTACAATGAGCAGTTCTTC. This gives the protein CASRQGGGNYNEQFF.

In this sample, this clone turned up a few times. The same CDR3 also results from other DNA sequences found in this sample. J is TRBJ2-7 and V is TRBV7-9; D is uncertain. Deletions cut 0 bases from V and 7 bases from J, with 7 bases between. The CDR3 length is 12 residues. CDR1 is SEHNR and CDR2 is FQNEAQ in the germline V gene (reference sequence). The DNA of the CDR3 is TGTGCCAGCAGCTTAGCCTCCCGGGAGCAGTACTTC. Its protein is CASSLASREQYF. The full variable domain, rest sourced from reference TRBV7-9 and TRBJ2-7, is DTGVSQNPRHKITKRGQNVTFRCDPISEHNRLYWYRQTLGQGPEFLTYFQNEAQLEKSRLLSDRFSAERPKGSFSTLEIQRTEQGDSAMYLCASSLASREQYFGPGTRLTVT.

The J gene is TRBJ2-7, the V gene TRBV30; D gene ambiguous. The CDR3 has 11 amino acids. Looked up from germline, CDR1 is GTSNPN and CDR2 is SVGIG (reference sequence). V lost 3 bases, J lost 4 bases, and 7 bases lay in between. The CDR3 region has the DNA TGTGCCTGGAGCGGTCGGTACGAGCAGTACTTC. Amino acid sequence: CAWSGRYEQYF.

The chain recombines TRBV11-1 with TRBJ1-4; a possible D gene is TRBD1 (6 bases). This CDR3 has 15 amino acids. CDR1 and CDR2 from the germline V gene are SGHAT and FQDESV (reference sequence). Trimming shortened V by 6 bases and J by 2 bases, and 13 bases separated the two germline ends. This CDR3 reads CASSFGQTTNEKLFF. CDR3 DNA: TGTGCCAGCAGTTTTGGACAGACCACTAATGAAAAACTGTTTTTT.

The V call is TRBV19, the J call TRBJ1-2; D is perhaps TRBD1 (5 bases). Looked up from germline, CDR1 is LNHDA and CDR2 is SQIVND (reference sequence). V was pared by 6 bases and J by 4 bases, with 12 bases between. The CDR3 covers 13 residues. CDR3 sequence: CASSDRFLYGYTF. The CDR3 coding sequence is TGTGCCAGTAGCGACAGATTTCTCTATGGCTACACCTTC.

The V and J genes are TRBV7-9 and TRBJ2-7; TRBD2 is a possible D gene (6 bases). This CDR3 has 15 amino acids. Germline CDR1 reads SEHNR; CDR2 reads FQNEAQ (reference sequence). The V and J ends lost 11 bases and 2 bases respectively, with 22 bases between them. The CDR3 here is CAGEVTNGIAYEQYF. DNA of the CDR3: TGTGCCGGGGAGGTGACAAATGGGATTGCCTACGAGCAGTACTTC. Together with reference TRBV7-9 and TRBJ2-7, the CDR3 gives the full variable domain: DTGVSQNPRHKITKRGQNVTFRCDPISEHNRLYWYRQTLGQGPEFLTYFQNEAQLEKSRLLSDRFSAERPKGSFSTLEIQRTEQGDSAMYLCAGEVTNGIAYEQYFGPGTRLTVT.

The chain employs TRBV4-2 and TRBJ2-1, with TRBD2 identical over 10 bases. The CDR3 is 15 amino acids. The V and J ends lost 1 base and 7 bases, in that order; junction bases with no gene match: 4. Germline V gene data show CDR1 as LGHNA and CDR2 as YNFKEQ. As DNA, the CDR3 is TGTGCCAGCAGCCAAGGGACTAGCGGAGGAAATGAGCAGTTCTTC. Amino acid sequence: CASSQGTSGGNEQFF.

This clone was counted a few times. The CDR3 protein is CASSLFGAGGKGGYTF. The CDR3 bases are TGTGCCAGCAGCCTATTCGGGGCAGGGGGTAAGGGTGGCTACACCTTC. The chain joins TRBV27 to TRBJ1-2, with 7 bases that match TRBD1. This CDR3 has 16 amino acids. Germline lookup yields CDR1 MNHEY and CDR2 SMNVEV (reference sequence). Trimming at V came to 6 bases and at J to 7 bases, leaving 17 bases not matched to a gene.

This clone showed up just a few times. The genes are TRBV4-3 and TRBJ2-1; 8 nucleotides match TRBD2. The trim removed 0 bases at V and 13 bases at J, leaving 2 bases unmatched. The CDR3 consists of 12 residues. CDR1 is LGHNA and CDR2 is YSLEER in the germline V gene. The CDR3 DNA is TGCGCCAGCAGCCAAGATAGCGGGATTCAGTTCTTC. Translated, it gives CASSQDSGIQFF.

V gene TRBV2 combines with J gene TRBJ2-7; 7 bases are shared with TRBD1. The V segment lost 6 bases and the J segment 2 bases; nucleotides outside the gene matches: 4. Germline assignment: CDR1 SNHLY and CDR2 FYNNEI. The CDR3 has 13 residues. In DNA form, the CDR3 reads TGTGCCAGCAGCGGGACAGTAGCCTACGAGCAGTACTTC. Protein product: CASSGTVAYEQYF.

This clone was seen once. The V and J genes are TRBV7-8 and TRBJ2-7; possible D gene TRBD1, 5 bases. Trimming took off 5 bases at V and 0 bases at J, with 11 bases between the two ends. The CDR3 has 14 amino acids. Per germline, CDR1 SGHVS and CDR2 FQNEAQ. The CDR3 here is CASSADKYSYEQYF. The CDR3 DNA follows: TGTGCCAGCAGCGCGGACAAATACTCCTACGAGCAGTACTTC.

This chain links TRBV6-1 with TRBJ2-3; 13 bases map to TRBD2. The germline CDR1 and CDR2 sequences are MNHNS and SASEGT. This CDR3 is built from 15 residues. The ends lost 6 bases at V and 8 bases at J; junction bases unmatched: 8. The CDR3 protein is CASSLGTSGTGTQYF. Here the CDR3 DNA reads TGTGCCAGCAGCCTTGGGACTAGCGGGACGGGTACGCAGTATTTT.

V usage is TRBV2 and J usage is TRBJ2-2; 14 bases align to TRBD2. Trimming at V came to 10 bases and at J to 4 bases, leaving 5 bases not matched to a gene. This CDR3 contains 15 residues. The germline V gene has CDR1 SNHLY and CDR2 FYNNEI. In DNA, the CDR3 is TGTGCCACCCAGGGACTAGCGGGAGCCACCGGGGAGCTGTTTTTT. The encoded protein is CATQGLAGATGELFF. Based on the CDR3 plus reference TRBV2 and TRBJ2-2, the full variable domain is EPEVTQTPSHQVTQMGQEVILRCVPISNHLYFYWYRQILGQKVEFLVSFYNNEISEKSEIFDDQFSVERPDGSNFTLKIRSTKLEDSAMYFCATQGLAGATGELFFGEGSRLTVL.